This T cell receptor (beta chain) was sequenced for a study of Tregs in tolerant kidney transplant recipients. The CDR3 is made up of 15 amino acids. Losses at the gene ends were 2 bases for V and 13 bases for J; bases not matched to a gene: 8. CDR1 and CDR2 (germline): SGDLS, YYNGEE. Here immunoSEQ multiplex PCR was the method, and the copy in TCRdb shows in-frame clones only, minus some. The sample lists about 94,000 clones; roughly 93% were seen once. The sequence was obtained from a human donor who received a combined kidney and bone marrow transplant. This material consisted of CD4+ T cells from blood, taken before the transplant. The chain uses TRBV9 and TRBJ2-1; 14 positions agree with TRBD2. Here the CDR3 DNA reads TGTGCCAGCAGCGTCTCCGGGACTAGCGGGGGAGAACAGTTCTTC. This codes for CASSVSGTSGGEQFF.